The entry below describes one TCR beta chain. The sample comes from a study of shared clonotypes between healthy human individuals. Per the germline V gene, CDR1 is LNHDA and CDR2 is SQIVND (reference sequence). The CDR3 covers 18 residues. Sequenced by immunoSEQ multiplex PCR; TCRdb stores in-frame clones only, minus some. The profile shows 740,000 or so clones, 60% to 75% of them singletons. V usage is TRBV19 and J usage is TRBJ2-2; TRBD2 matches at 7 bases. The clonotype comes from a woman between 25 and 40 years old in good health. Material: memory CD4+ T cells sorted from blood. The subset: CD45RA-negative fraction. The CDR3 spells CAELRASGPGGGTGELFF. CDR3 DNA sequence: TGTGCGGAGCTCAGGGCTAGCGGTCCCGGTGGTGGCACCGGGGAGCTGTTTTTT.